This TCR beta chain is from a study of CD8+ T cells in alopecia areata. General study results and limits: It was less clear whether patients shared TCRs than it was in mice, possibly because of HLA.

There are a few counts of this clone. Its antigen is unidentified. The CDR3 sequence is 11 residues long. Per the germline V gene, CDR1 is SEHNR and CDR2 is FQNEAQ (reference sequence). V lost 11 bases to trimming and J lost 1 base, with 9 bases between them. Extracted RNA was reverse transcribed into cDNA, the sequencing template. The repertoire was sequenced with immunoSEQ multiplex PCR; TCRdb's copy has only in-frame clones and lacks some. The repertoire has roughly 120,000 clones, roughly two fifths of them found once; the top ten carry 2.5% to 3.5%. The chain joins TRBV7-9 to TRBJ2-7; no definite D call. Sequencing was performed on CD4+ T cells sorted from blood. This TCR was recovered from a human donor with alopecia areata. CDR3 loop: CAVGQSYEQYF. DNA for the CDR3: TGTGCCGTTGGGCAGTCCTACGAGCAGTACTTC.